The 5 T cell receptor beta chains below all came from one sample that was sequenced in a study of OX40 agonist ivuxolimab in advanced cancers. Clones were read by immunoSEQ multiplex PCR, and TCRdb kept only the in-frame ones, dropping some. The table lists 90,000 to 120,000 clones, 90% of them singletons. Here the sequenced sample was CD4+ or CD8+ T cells sorted from blood, taken in a trial of the OX40 agonist ivuxolimab. The receptors shown here come from an adult with an advanced solid tumor such as melanoma, head and neck, liver or kidney cancer.

The J gene is TRBJ1-2, the V gene TRBV4-2; TRBD1 matches at 9 bases. The CDR3 sequence is 14 residues long. Per the germline V gene, CDR1 is LGHNA and CDR2 is YNFKEQ. After removal of 1 base from V and 7 bases from J, the junction contained 4 bases not matched to a gene. The CDR3 loop is CASSQGTGAGGYTF. Here the CDR3 DNA reads TGTGCCAGCAGCCAAGGGACAGGGGCCGGTGGCTACACCTTC.

Remarks on this clone: The same CDR3 arises from other DNA sequences in this sample as well. J is TRBJ1-4 and V is TRBV5-4, with unresolved D. The germline gives CDR1 SGHNT, CDR2 YYREEE (reference sequence). Trimming removed 0 bases at V and 0 bases at J, with 6 bases between. The CDR3 is made up of 15 amino acids. As DNA, the CDR3 is TGTGCCAGCAGCTTGGGCTCAACAACTAATGAAAAACTGTTTTTT. Its protein is CASSLGSTTNEKLFF.

The rearrangement uses TRBV11-1 and TRBJ2-3; D uncertain. Trimming removed 5 bases at V and 3 bases at J, with 18 bases between. CDR1 is SGHAT, CDR2 FQDESV, per germline (reference sequence). The CDR3 consists of 16 residues. The CDR3 region has the DNA TGTGCCAGCAGCCACCGGCAAGGAGCCGAGACAGATACGCAGTATTTT. Its protein product is CASSHRQGAETDTQYF.

This chain links TRBV14 with TRBJ2-2; D may correspond to TRBD1 or TRBD2 (6 bases each). Germline CDR1 SGHDN, CDR2 FVKESK. Trimming stripped 4 bases from V and 0 bases from J, with 15 bases between. This CDR3 comprises 17 residues. The CDR3 region has the DNA TGTGCCAGCAGCCCTGCGGGACACCTTACGAACACCGGGGAGCTGTTTTTT. Protein sequence: CASSPAGHLTNTGELFF.

The V gene is TRBV6-5, the J gene TRBJ1-1, with TRBD1 identical over 7 bases. Germline V gene data show CDR1 as MNHEY and CDR2 as SVGAGI. The CDR3 contains 13 residues. The junction had 5 bases not matched to a gene; V was cut back by 6 bases and J by 4 bases. The CDR3 sequence is CASRRQGGTEAFF. CDR3 DNA: TGTGCCAGCAGGCGACAGGGAGGCACTGAAGCTTTCTTT.